This note documents a single TCR beta chain sequence. CDR3 length: 13 residues. CDR1 and CDR2 (germline): MRHNA, SNTAGT. Trimming took off 6 bases at V and 1 base at J, with 9 bases between the two ends. The sample belongs to a study of T cell responses to AZD1222 COVID-19 vaccine. Method: immunoSEQ multiplex PCR; TCRdb's copy keeps in-frame clones and lacks some. The data show 110,000 to 150,000 clones, around nine tenths seen once. The chain is built from TRBV6-4 and TRBJ1-1; no clear D. The receptor was isolated from an adult in good health. The sequencing used peripheral blood, collected on day 0 of AZD1222 vaccination. This CDR3 is CASSREGNTEAFF. DNA for the CDR3: TGTGCCAGCAGCCGGGAAGGGAACACTGAAGCTTTCTTT.